The sequence of this T cell receptor beta chain was determined in a study of cytomegalovirus exposure and HLA in healthy donors. General observations from the study: 87-base-pair reads could not separate some V segments, including TRBV6-2 and TRBV6-3. Earlier analysis looked at TCR beta V segments, and most were productive about 90% or about 30% of the time.

V dropped 1 base and J dropped 2 bases, with 8 bases sitting between them. The CDR3 sequence is 14 residues long. Per germline, CDR1 SGHDN and CDR2 FVKESK. With respect to this clone: What it binds is not known.

With 60 Vbeta and 13 Jbeta primers, the PCR was carried out. Profiling relied on immunoSEQ multiplex PCR, and the TCRdb table lists in-frame clones only, not all of them. The sample contains about 140,000 clones, around three quarters of which appear only once. This sequence was found in a man aged 40-49 years in good health and CMV-seropositive. The chain employs TRBV14 and TRBJ1-2; D not certain. The sequenced sample consisted of PBMCs. For the CDR3, the DNA is TGTGCCAGCAGCCAAGTACTATTGAACTATGGCTACACCTTC. Its translation: CASSQVLLNYGYTF.